This TCR beta chain was observed in a study of T cells after yellow fever vaccination. This clonotype was counted many times. Its antigen is undetermined. Germline CDR1 LGHDT, CDR2 YNNKEL (reference sequence). CDR3 length: 14 residues. The J segment lost 10 bases and the V segment lost 1 base, leaving 2 bases of the junction unmatched. Making TCR cDNA involved 5'RACE template switching, which added UMIs and a universal primer site. MiXCR, run by TCRdb on the 5' RACE reads, gives a single entry per CDR3 protein. Of approximately 260,000 distinct CDR3 sequences listed, about 5.2% are singletons. General observations from the study: Weaker, the secondary response had a peak occurring faster, on day 5 versus 15. Subsequent to the booster, the majority of primary-vaccination clones reappeared (96% CD4, more than 70% CD8). Clonotypes found in both CD4 and CD8 compartments made up a small share.

Specimen: CD4+ T cells sorted from PBMCs, collected on the day of the yellow fever booster vaccination. The chain carries TRBV3-1 and TRBJ1-6, with 9 bases aligning to TRBD1. The receptor's source is a man between 18 and 35 years old who received the YFV17D yellow fever vaccine. The CDR3 spells CASSQGTGESPLHF. The CDR3, as DNA: TGTGCCAGCAGCCAAGGGACAGGGGAATCACCCCTCCACTTT.